This TCR beta chain originates from a study of T-cell memory formation after mild COVID-19. Study-level information: The TCR clusters were mostly specific to one donor.

One entry per CDR3 protein results from TCRdb running MiXCR on the 5' RACE reads. This table holds about 140,000 distinct CDR3 sequences, about 14% found once. This clonotype was seen at least ten times. Its target is not known. In germline, CDR1 is SEHNR, CDR2 FQNEAQ (reference sequence). This CDR3 region has 15 residues. Trimming stripped 1 base from V and 0 bases from J, with 8 bases between. Study-wide results and limits: CD8+ contracting clones occupied EMRA, while CD4+ ones occupied mainly CM and EM.

The V and J genes are TRBV7-9 and TRBJ2-3, with D unclear. This TCR came from an adult woman who had mild COVID-19 (a few samples of this study predate the infection). Cell type and time point are not known. Sequencing used PBMCs or a T cell subset sorted from them (not recorded which). This chain's CDR3 is CASSLDRASTDTQYF. The CDR3 DNA reads as TGTGCCAGCAGCTTAGATCGTGCTAGCACAGATACGCAGTATTTT. Drawing the rest from reference TRBV7-9 and TRBJ2-3, the complete variable domain is DTGVSQNPRHKITKRGQNVTFRCDPISEHNRLYWYRQTLGQGPEFLTYFQNEAQLEKSRLLSDRFSAERPKGSFSTLEIQRTEQGDSAMYLCASSLDRASTDTQYFGPGTRLTVL.